This T cell receptor beta chain was recorded in a study of T cells in Graves' hyperthyroidism and ophthalmopathy. General study points: In the blood, most expanded thyroid clonotypes above 0.001 appeared as well.

This clonotype was found once. The antigen is not known. It was uncontrolled infection, other autoimmune disease, pregnancy or lactation that excluded patients. Template material for amplifying TCR beta CDR3 regions consisted of RNA transcripts. The HTBI primer set was used in a first-round RT-PCR of the TCR CDR3. TCRdb independently ran MiXCR on the multiplex PCR reads; one entry per CDR3 protein. The sample lists about 640,000 distinct CDR3 sequences; more than 20% were seen once. This CDR3 spans 12 amino acids. Trimming took off 6 bases at V and 11 bases at J, with 14 bases between the two ends. Per the germline V gene, CDR1 is SNHLY and CDR2 is FYNNEI.

Source material: blood. This chain links TRBV2 with TRBJ1-5, with D unclear. The sequence derives from a man between 25 and 39 years old with Graves' ophthalmopathy. CDR3 sequence: CASRLSELAQHF. CDR3 nucleotides: TGTGCCAGCAGGTTAAGTGAATTGGCCCAGCATTTT.